This TCR beta chain was observed in a study of Ad26.COV2.S vaccination and SARS-CoV-2 variants (dated by TCRdb to the early 2020s). In terms of the full investigation: Donors in the vaccine arm were drawn from COV1001, a phase I-IIa trial of Ad26.COV2.S in healthy adults that was multicentre, randomized, double-blind and placebo-controlled. Ad26.COV2.S was administered intramuscularly at a dose of 5x10^10 or 1x10^11 viral particles, either as one shot or as two shots given 56 days apart. The specificity and breadth of SARS-CoV-2-reactive T cell receptors after Ad26.COV2.S vaccination were assessed by TCRbeta repertoire sequencing. A total of 32 samples were included in the TCR-sequenced set, comprising about 20 Ad26.COV2.S vaccine recipients, 5 placebo recipients and 8 SARS-CoV-2 convalescent individuals. Participants in the trial were split at random into five groups of five each, receiving low-dose or high-dose Ad26.COV2.S once or twice, or else placebo on both occasions. Investigators remained blinded to trial group allocation during experiments and outcome assessment.

Explained via the paper, the treatment or condition label denotes: approximately 18 received Ad26.COV2.S at low or high dose, single or two shots; about 5 received placebo; per-sample allocation not given. For vaccine and placebo recipients, repertoires were sequenced using samples collected on day 63 after the first injection. Between 29 July and 7 August 2020, Cohort 1b enrolled about 27 adults aged 18-55 years at one site in Boston, USA. Ad26.COV2.S was a replication-incompetent adenovirus type 26 vector that expressed a prefusion-stabilized SARS-CoV-2 spike protein derived from the original Wuhan strain. Paper-wide results and their limitations: Vaccine and placebo recipients had similar non-spike TCR breadth, a finding consistent with the vaccine containing only spike. Compared with placebo recipients, Ad26.COV2.S recipients showed higher spike-specific TCR breadth (P = 0.0014). The study was not powered to compare responses between vaccine doses or regimens. After vaccination, spike-specific CD8+ and CD4+ T cell responses were reported to show substantial breadth. It was noted by the authors that total T cell responses may have been underestimated by the TCR breadth and depth analyses.

The immunoSEQ Assay was used to sequence TCRbeta CDR3 regions. After extraction, genomic DNA underwent amplification by bias-controlled multiplex PCR, followed by high-throughput sequencing. Turning to the authors' computational methods: To quantify the absolute abundance of every unique TCRbeta CDR3 region, sequences were collapsed and filtered. Usable DNA was measured by amplifying reference genes present in all nucleated cells, and TCRbeta template counts were normalized to that usable DNA to estimate T cell fraction. Repertoire TCRs were annotated as SARS-CoV-2-specific when V gene, CDR3 amino acid sequence and J gene were exactly matched to a known reactive TCR set. The reference SARS-CoV-2 TCR set came from MIRA and was filtered for enrichment in COVID-19-positive ImmuneCODE repertoires, removing public or cross-reactive TCRs. Using the MIRA antigens, annotated TCRs were further analysed by specific ORF or by position within an ORF. Depth was the summed frequency of annotated unique rearrangements, while breadth was defined as annotated unique rearrangements over total unique productive rearrangements. Two-sided Wilcoxon rank-sum tests were used to compare TCR breadth between groups. TCRdb took over this immuneACCESS table, retaining in-frame rearrangements with V and J assigned. Such tables are incomplete; in checked studies, under half of the missing clones stem from an unresolved V gene, and the remainder is unexplained. The V and J calls and the clone size are those of that table, but D and trimming were determined from the DNA. The sample data list a few hundred thousand clones, and over 75% of these were observed just once. The top ten hold around 3.5% of the sample.

With regard to this clone: Its antigen remains unidentified. One base away there is no much larger clone; base qualities are not given.

Ends trimmed: V by 10 bases, J by 1 base; bases unmatched to a gene: 13. The CDR3 numbers 15 residues from cysteine through phenylalanine. Of all the DNA, just the CDR3 is kept, 45 bases in frame from base 1. The germline V gene sets CDR1 to ENHRY and CDR2 to SYGVKD. The sequences come from peripheral blood, collected in a trial of Ad26.COV2.S vaccine versus placebo. This chain joins TRBV10-3 to TRBJ2-7, with 7 junctional bases fitting TRBD1. This TCR came from a person aged 18-60 years who received the Ad26.COV2.S COVID-19 vaccine or a placebo. In nucleotide form, the sequence is TGTGCCACCACCCTGCCGGGCAGGGGGTCCTACGAGCAGTACTTC. Translated, this gives CATTLPGRGSYEQYF.